This paragraph reports one TCR beta chain. The antigen is not known. One entry per CDR3 protein, called by TCRdb with MiXCR from the 5' RACE reads. The sample lists tens of thousands of distinct CDR3 sequences; roughly 30% were seen once. Broader study findings: Greatest tumor Treg TCR overlap was with tumor naive CD4+ cells. The TCR gene usage of tumor memory CD4+ T cells clustered together with blood and lymph node memory CD4+ cells and with lymph node naive CD4+ cells.

V lost 2 bases and J 15 bases, leaving 17 bases between the germline ends. Germline assignment: CDR1 SNHLY and CDR2 FYNNEI. CDR3 size: 13 residues. The genes are TRBV2 and TRBJ2-1; tentatively, D is TRBD2 (5 bases). The receptor comes from a female donor with breast cancer. Sequenced sample: tumor-infiltrating memory CD4+ T cells sorted from the breast tumor. The subset was: memory CD4+ T cells, CD4+CD45RO+CD25-. The CDR3 DNA follows: TGTGCCAGCAGTGAAATGAATCCGGGGTTGTGGTTCTTC. Amino acids: CASSEMNPGLWFF.